The sequence of this TCR beta chain was determined in a study of shared clonotypes between healthy human individuals. Study details: A donor's plate count was three for CD4 naive and three for CD4 memory; CD8 naive had two and CD8 memory one.

There are 12 residues in the CDR3. The V end was cut by 4 bases, the J end by 0 bases, with 4 bases between. The germline V gene has CDR1 SGHAT and CDR2 FQNNGV. General study points: Some clonotypes were shared by all four sorted-subset donors, while others were not shared. The non-shared ones had lower generation probabilities than the shared ones. Clonotypes that were shared across a few donors made up around 5% of naive CD4 clonotypes.

Authors' analysis steps: ImmunoSEQ yielded junction-only sequences lacking quality scores, so filtering differed. TCRdb keeps only in-frame clones here, not all; method: immunoSEQ multiplex PCR. The V and J calls and clone size are taken from that table; D and trimming were inferred from the DNA. This table has 2 million to 2.5 million clones, 85% to 95% appearing once. Turning to this clone: Its target is not known. A read error may be the cause here, since a much bigger clone is one base away. Other DNA sequences in the same sample also yield this CDR3.

The V gene is TRBV11-2, the J gene TRBJ2-7; D not certain. The TCR was taken from a man between 18 and 29 years old in good health. Specimen: naive CD4+ T cells sorted from blood. Subset given: CD45RA+ positively selected. CDR3 sequence reads: CASSSGSYEQYF. CDR3 nucleotides: TGTGCCAGCAGCTCCGGCTCCTACGAGCAGTACTTC. Drawing the rest from reference TRBV11-2 and TRBJ2-7, the complete variable domain is EAGVAQSPRYKIIEKRQSVAFWCNPISGHATLYWYQQILGQGPKLLIQFQNNGVVDDSQLPKDRFSAERLKGVDSTLKIQPAKLEDSAVYLCASSSGSYEQYFGPGTRLTVT.